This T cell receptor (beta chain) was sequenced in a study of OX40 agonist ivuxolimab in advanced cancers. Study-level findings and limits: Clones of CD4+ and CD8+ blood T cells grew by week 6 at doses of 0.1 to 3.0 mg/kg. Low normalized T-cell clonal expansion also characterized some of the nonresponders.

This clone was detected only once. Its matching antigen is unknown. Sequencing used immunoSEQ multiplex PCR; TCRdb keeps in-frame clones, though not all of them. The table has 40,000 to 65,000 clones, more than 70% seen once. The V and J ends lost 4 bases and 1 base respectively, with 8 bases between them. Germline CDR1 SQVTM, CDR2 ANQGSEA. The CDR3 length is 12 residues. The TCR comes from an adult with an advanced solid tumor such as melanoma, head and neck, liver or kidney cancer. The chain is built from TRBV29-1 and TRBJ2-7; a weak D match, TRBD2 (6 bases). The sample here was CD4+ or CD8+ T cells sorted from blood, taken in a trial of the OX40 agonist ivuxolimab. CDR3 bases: TGCAGCGTTGTGGGGGGTTCCTACGAGCAGTACTTC. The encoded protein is CSVVGGSYEQYF.